The 18 T cell receptor beta chains in this list originate from one sample, sequenced in a study of CD8+CD57+ T cells in acquired aplastic anemia. Researchers used genomic DNA as the template to profile TCR beta VDJ and CDR3. TCRdb fed the reads into MiXCR, producing one record per CDR3 protein. This table holds 200,000 to 250,000 distinct CDR3 sequences, roughly 33% found once. The specimen was sorted CD4+, CD8+, or CD8+CD57+ T cells (not recorded which) from PBMCs. These receptor sequences come from a human donor in good health, serving as a control.

This clonotype was found many times. The rearrangement uses TRBV20-1 and TRBJ2-7, with D perhaps assigned TRBD1 or TRBD2 (6 bases each). Germline V gene lookup returns CDR1 DFQATT and CDR2 SNEGSKA (reference sequence). Trimming removed 6 bases at V and 5 bases at J, with 14 bases between. This CDR3 contains 12 residues. CDR3 sequence (DNA): TGCAGTGCCGGGTTAGGGGGGAACGAGCAGTACTTC. Its protein is CSAGLGGNEQYF.

This clonotype was seen a few times. A much larger clone differs from this one at a single base, so this may be a read error. The V call is TRBV10-2, the J call TRBJ2-2; tentative D call: TRBD2 (5 bases). The CDR3 has 14 amino acids. Germline V gives CDR1 WSHSY, CDR2 SAAADI. The CDR3 DNA follows: TGCGCCAGCCGGCGGGCCACGAACACCGGGGAGCTGCTTTTT. The encoded protein is CASRRATNTGELLF.

This clonotype was seen more than once but under ten times. A read error is possible here, since a much larger clone lies one base away. Given the absence of the conserved phenylalanine or tryptophan at the CDR3 end, a read error is likely. The chain's CDR3 is CASSGRDRDPYGYTS. The CDR3 DNA follows: TGTGCCAGCAGCGGACGGGACAGGGACCCTTATGGCTACACCTCC. The rearrangement joins TRBV13 to TRBJ1-2; 9 positions match TRBD1. The junction had 9 bases not matched to a gene; V was cut back by 5 bases and J by 5 bases. This CDR3 comprises 15 residues. The germline gives CDR1 PRHDT, CDR2 FYEKMQ (reference sequence).

The chain employs TRBV12-3 or TRBV12-4 and TRBJ1-2, with D hard to call. The V end was cut by 7 bases, the J end by 5 bases, with 17 bases between. The CDR3 consists of 14 residues. The CDR3 DNA reads as TGTGCCAGCACCTTGCCGGGCAGCTTATATGGCTACACCTTC. Residues: CASTLPGSLYGYTF.

This clonotype was counted ten times or more. The rearrangement links TRBV7-8 to TRBJ1-5; 9 bases agree with TRBD1. J gave up 6 bases and V 3 bases, and 9 bases lay outside the gene matches. The CDR3 has 16 residues. Per the germline V gene, CDR1 is SGHVS and CDR2 is FQNEAQ. CDR3: CASSLMGQGIGQPQHF. DNA for the CDR3: TGTGCCAGCAGCTTGATGGGACAGGGTATTGGTCAGCCCCAGCATTTT.

This clonotype came up many times. The J gene is TRBJ1-2, the V gene TRBV2; 7 bases align to TRBD1. J gave up 5 bases and V 7 bases, and 4 bases lay outside the gene matches. CDR3 length: 12 amino acids. The germline V gene encodes CDR1 SNHLY and CDR2 FYNNEI. Here the CDR3 reads CASNTQGYGYTF. The CDR3, as DNA: TGTGCCAGCAACACACAGGGGTATGGCTACACCTTC. Drawing the rest from reference TRBV2 and TRBJ1-2, the complete variable domain is EPEVTQTPSHQVTQMGQEVILRCVPISNHLYFYWYRQILGQKVEFLVSFYNNEISEKSEIFDDQFSVERPDGSNFTLKIRSTKLEDSAMYFCASNTQGYGYTFGSGTRLTVV.

The J gene is TRBJ2-3, the V gene TRBV20-1; the D gene is possibly TRBD2 (5 bases). The CDR3 sequence is 15 residues long. Germline-derived CDR1 and CDR2 are DFQATT and SNEGSKA (reference sequence). The V gene lost 0 bases and the J gene lost 4 bases, with 14 bases spanning the gap. The CDR3 nucleotides are TGCAGTGCTAGAGATCGGCTAGCCCTCCCAGATACGCAGTATTTT. This translates into CSARDRLALPDTQYF.

This clonotype occurred many times. The chain is built from TRBV5-1 and TRBJ2-3; TRBD1 agrees at 8 bases. The V gene end was trimmed by 6 bases and the J gene end by 3 bases; junction bases not matched to a gene: 6. This CDR3 spans 14 amino acids. Germline lookup yields CDR1 SGHRS and CDR2 YFSETQ. The CDR3 nucleotides read TGCGCCAGCACATACACAGGGGGAACAGATACGCAGTATTTT. It encodes CASTYTGGTDTQYF.

The rearrangement uses TRBV4-1 and TRBJ2-5, with D uncertain. CDR3 length equals 15 residues. Germline lookup yields CDR1 MGHRA and CDR2 YSYEKL. Trimming removed 1 base at V and 1 base at J, with 10 bases between. The DNA for the CDR3 is TGCGCCAGCAGCCAAGCTTTGACCGGCCAAGAGACCCAGTACTTC. Translated, it gives CASSQALTGQETQYF.

This clonotype was recorded many times. The CDR3 ends on some other residue instead of the conserved phenylalanine or tryptophan, so this is likely a read error. This chain joins TRBV20-1 and TRBJ1-6; no clear D gene. Looked up from germline, CDR1 is DFQATT and CDR2 is SNEGSKA (reference sequence). The CDR3 has 16 amino acids. V lost 0 bases to trimming and J lost 6 bases, with 15 bases between them. In nucleotides, the CDR3 is TGCAGTGCTAGAGATAAGGGAACAGAGCGTAATTCACCCCTCCACCTT. It yields the protein CSARDKGTERNSPLHL.

In this sample, this clonotype turned up a few times. V is TRBV5-4 and J is TRBJ2-1; no firm D call. Looked up from germline, CDR1 is SGHNT and CDR2 is YYREEE (reference sequence). The CDR3 extends over 14 amino acids. V shed 4 bases and J shed 2 bases, with 10 bases lying between them. CDR3 bases: TGTGCCAGCAGCGGCGCACAGACCTACAATGAGCAGTTCTTC. It codes for CASSGAQTYNEQFF.

In its sample, this clonotype was seen a few times. V gene TRBV5-1 combines with J gene TRBJ2-5; 12 bases are shared with TRBD2. J was trimmed by 0 bases and V by 1 base; bases with no gene match: 7. CDR3 length: 18 residues. The V gene's germline CDR1 is SGHRS and CDR2 YFSETQ. DNA for the CDR3: TGCGCCAGCAGCTTGCGATTTGGACTAGCGGGGAACCAAGAGACCCAGTACTTC. It specifies CASSLRFGLAGNQETQYF.

This clonotype turned up a few times. The CDR3 DNA reads TGTGCCAGCAGTGTTAACACCGGGGAGCTGTTTTTT. Its protein product is CASSVNTGELFF. The chain has TRBV12-3 or TRBV12-4 and TRBJ2-2, with D unresolved. Trimming removed 5 bases at V and 2 bases at J, with 3 bases between. The CDR3 has 12 amino acids.

This chain links TRBV19 with TRBJ1-2; possibly TRBD1 for D (5 bases). The CDR3 extends over 12 amino acids. V lost 8 bases and J 14 bases, leaving 21 bases between the germline ends. The V gene's germline CDR1 is LNHDA and CDR2 SQIVND (reference sequence). The CDR3 sequence is CASGGLGTAFTF. The CDR3 nucleotides read TGTGCCAGTGGAGGGCTTGGGACCGCGTTTACCTTC.

This clonotype occurred many times. The rearrangement joins TRBV20-1 to TRBJ1-2, with a tentative D call TRBD1 (5 bases). This CDR3 region has 14 residues. V shed 1 base and J shed 5 bases, with 14 bases lying between them. Germline lookup yields CDR1 DFQATT and CDR2 SNEGSKA (reference sequence). CDR3 loop: CSARGLRASYGYTF. In nucleotides, the CDR3 is TGCAGTGCTAGAGGGCTCAGGGCTAGTTATGGCTACACCTTC.

The V call is TRBV3-1, the J call TRBJ1-2, with D possibly matching TRBD1 (5 bases). CDR3 length equals 16 residues. Trimming took off 1 base at V and 0 bases at J, with 12 bases between the two ends. Per the germline V gene, CDR1 is LGHDT and CDR2 is YNNKEL (reference sequence). CDR3 residues: CASSQGGDRANYGYTF. The CDR3 DNA follows: TGTGCCAGCAGCCAAGGAGGTGACAGAGCTAACTATGGCTACACCTTC.

To note about this clonotype: This could be a read error, since a much larger clone is one nucleotide away. A read error is likely, as this CDR3 ends without the conserved phenylalanine or tryptophan. V usage is TRBV20-1 and J usage is TRBJ2-5; no definite D call. Germline-derived CDR1 and CDR2 are DFQATT and SNEGSKA (reference sequence). This CDR3 has 11 amino acids. The CDR3 protein is CSASVQETQYS. The CDR3 bases are TGCAGCGCCTCCGTCCAAGAGACCCAGTACTCC.

Notes on this clonotype: One end of the junction fails to match germline, which may point to a read error. V usage is TRBV4-1 and J usage is TRBJ2-5, with 7 bases matching TRBD2. There are 14 residues in the CDR3. Germline CDR1 is MGHRA and CDR2 is YSYEKL. CDR3 bases: TGCGCCAGCAGTCAAGATCGGCGTCGGGAGGCCCAGTACTTC. Protein: CASSQDRRREAQYF.